This T cell receptor beta chain originates from a study of T-cell memory formation after mild COVID-19. CDR1 and CDR2 (germline): SEHNR, FQNEAQ (reference sequence). With 3 bases clipped from V and 5 bases from J, the junction kept 14 bases outside the gene matches. The CDR3 is 17 residues long. TCRdb called the 5' RACE reads again in MiXCR, with one record for every CDR3 protein. Here the sample spans 470,000 or so distinct CDR3 sequences, 20% being singletons. This clonotype was seen at least ten times. Its antigen is still unknown. Study-level results: Shrinking CD4+ clones were chiefly CM and EM; CD8+ ones were chiefly EMRA.

The V gene is TRBV7-9, the J gene TRBJ2-3, with 7 bases that match TRBD2. The sequenced sample consisted of PBMCs or a T cell subset sorted from them (not recorded which). This TCR was recovered from an adult woman who had mild COVID-19 (a few samples of this study predate the infection). Cell type and time point are not known. This chain's CDR3 is CASSFLGASGDGDTQYF. CDR3 DNA: TGTGCCAGCAGCTTTTTAGGGGCTAGCGGCGATGGAGATACGCAGTATTTT.